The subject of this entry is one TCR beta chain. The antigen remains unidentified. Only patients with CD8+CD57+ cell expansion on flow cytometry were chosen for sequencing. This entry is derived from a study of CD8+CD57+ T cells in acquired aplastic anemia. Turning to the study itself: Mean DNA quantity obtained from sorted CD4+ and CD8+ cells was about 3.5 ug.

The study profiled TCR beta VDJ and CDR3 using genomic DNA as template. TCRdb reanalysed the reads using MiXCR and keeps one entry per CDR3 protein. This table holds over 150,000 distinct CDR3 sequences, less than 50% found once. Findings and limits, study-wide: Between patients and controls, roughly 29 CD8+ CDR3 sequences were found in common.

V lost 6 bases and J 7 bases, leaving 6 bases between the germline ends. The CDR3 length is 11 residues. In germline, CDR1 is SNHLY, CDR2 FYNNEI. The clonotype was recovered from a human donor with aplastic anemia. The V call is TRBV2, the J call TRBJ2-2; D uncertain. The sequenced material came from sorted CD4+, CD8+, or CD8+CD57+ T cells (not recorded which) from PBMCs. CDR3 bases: TGTGCCAGCAGCTTATTCGGGGAGCTGTTTTTT. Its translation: CASSLFGELFF.